The 30 T cell receptor beta chains reported below all come from one sample, sequenced in a study of graft-versus-host responses after intestinal transplantation. These receptors' targets are unknown. The assay was immunoSEQ multiplex PCR, and TCRdb's table has in-frame clones only and misses some. The sample includes 90,000 to 130,000 clones, 85% to 95% seen only once; the top ten take about 0.54%. The input for sequencing was unstimulated CD8+ T cells sorted from spleen or lymph node cells, taken before intestinal transplant. Every receptor here comes from a human donor who received an intestinal transplant.

V is TRBV7-9 and J is TRBJ2-5; no clear D. Trimming removed 4 bases at V and 2 bases at J, with 5 bases between. Germline V gives CDR1 SEHNR, CDR2 FQNEAQ (reference sequence). This CDR3 contains 12 residues. CDR3 protein: CASSWYQETQYF. The CDR3 nucleotides read TGTGCCAGCAGCTGGTATCAAGAGACCCAGTACTTC.

The V gene is TRBV7-3, the J gene TRBJ1-3; TRBD1 agrees at 9 bases. V lost 4 bases and J lost 9; bases outside the gene matches: 7. Looked up from germline, CDR1 is SGHTA and CDR2 is FQGTGA. The CDR3 totals 14 residues. CDR3 nucleotides: TGTGCCAGCAGCTCCCTGGACAGGGGACGCACCATATATTTT. Protein: CASSSLDRGRTIYF.

The J gene is TRBJ1-5, the V gene TRBV11-2; D not certain. The germline CDR1 and CDR2 sequences are SGHAT and FQNNGV. Trimming removed 8 bases at V and 4 bases at J, with 15 bases between. The CDR3 consists of 14 residues. The CDR3 DNA sequence: TGTGCCAGCCTTCCGGCAGCCCAAAATCAGCCCCAGCATTTT. This encodes CASLPAAQNQPQHF.

The V and J genes are TRBV5-6 and TRBJ1-5; D not resolved. Germline V lookup: CDR1 SGHDT, CDR2 YYEEEE. Trimming stripped 1 base from V and 6 bases from J, with 14 bases between. The length of the CDR3 is 15 residues. CDR3 amino acids: CASSLIGSKSQPQHF. As DNA, the CDR3 is TGTGCCAGCAGCTTGATCGGGTCCAAATCTCAGCCCCAGCATTTT. Using reference TRBV5-6 and TRBJ1-5 for the parts outside the CDR3, the full variable domain is DAGVTQSPTHLIKTRGQQVTLRCSPKSGHDTVSWYQQALGQGPQFIFQYYEEEERQRGNFPDRFSGHQFPNYSSELNVNALLLGDSALYLCASSLIGSKSQPQHFGDGTRLSIL.

This clone came up once. This sample also contains other DNA sequences that code for the same CDR3. The rearrangement links TRBV4-2 to TRBJ2-7; no firm D call. The ends were cut back, 0 bases at V and 2 bases at J, with 14 bases in the middle. The CDR3 spans 16 residues. Germline V gene data show CDR1 as LGHNA and CDR2 as YNFKEQ. CDR3 DNA: TGTGCCAGCAGCCAAGATCTCTGGGGTTTGCCCTACGAGCAGTACTTC. It is translated as CASSQDLWGLPYEQYF.

This chain joins TRBV7-8 and TRBJ2-1; 10 bases are a match to TRBD2. V shed 1 base, J shed 6 bases, and the junction held 9 bases outside the gene matches. This CDR3 spans 17 amino acids. The germline V gene encodes CDR1 SGHVS and CDR2 FQNEAQ. CDR3: CASSLGPSGRWSNEQFF. The CDR3 DNA sequence: TGTGCCAGCAGCTTAGGCCCTAGCGGGAGATGGTCCAATGAGCAGTTCTTC.

The V call is TRBV11-3, the J call TRBJ2-2; D may match TRBD1 or TRBD2 (6 bases each). Germline loops: CDR1 SGHNT, CDR2 YENEEA. V lost 5 bases and J lost 5, with 12 bases in between. The length of the CDR3 is 14 residues. CDR3 in amino acids: CASSLPGATGELFF. CDR3 bases: TGTGCCAGCAGCCTGCCGGGGGCAACCGGGGAGCTGTTTTTT.

This chain connects TRBV5-8 to TRBJ2-5, with D possibly TRBD2 on 6 matching bases. CDR1 is SGHTS and CDR2 is YDEGEE in the germline V gene. CDR3 length: 13 amino acids. Between the trimmed V and J ends, which lost 4 bases and 4 bases, there was a span of 11 bases. The DNA of the CDR3 is TGTGCCAGCAGCCCGTTGGGAGGAGAGACCCAGTACTTC. This translates into CASSPLGGETQYF.

The V call is TRBV13, the J call TRBJ2-7; TRBD1 matches at 8 bases. There are 13 residues in the CDR3. CDR1 is PRHDT, CDR2 FYEKMQ, per germline (reference sequence). Trimming took 5 bases from V and 1 from J; bases not matched to a gene: 1. This CDR3 reads CASSGQGSYEQYF. CDR3 DNA: TGTGCCAGCAGCGGACAGGGATCCTACGAGCAGTACTTC.

This chain's CDR3 is CAYGGGNEQFF. CDR3 nucleotide sequence: TGTGCTTATGGGGGGGGCAATGAGCAGTTCTTC. The chain is built from TRBV30 and TRBJ2-1; 7 positions match TRBD2. The CDR3 covers 11 residues. Germline CDR1 reads GTSNPN; CDR2 reads SVGIG (reference sequence).

The chain uses TRBV9 and TRBJ2-1, with TRBD1 matching over 7 bases. Germline CDR1 SGDLS, CDR2 YYNGEE. The CDR3 spans 12 residues. V dropped 7 bases and J dropped 6; count of bases not matched to a gene: 4. The CDR3 region has the DNA TGTGCCAGCGGGGACAGTATCAATGAGCAGTTCTTC. Translation gives CASGDSINEQFF.

The chain is built from TRBV5-6 and TRBJ1-3, with D possibly being TRBD1 (5 bases). Germline V gene data show CDR1 as SGHDT and CDR2 as YYEEEE. V shed 0 bases and J shed 0 bases, with 19 bases lying between them. This CDR3 has 19 residues. The DNA of the CDR3 is TGTGCCAGCAGCTTGGTAGGCGGGGAGTGGGGCCTCTCTGGAAACACCATATATTTT. Residues: CASSLVGGEWGLSGNTIYF.

The rearrangement joins TRBV2 to TRBJ2-7, with 9 positions matching TRBD1. V trimming: 6 bases; J trimming: 4 bases; junction bases outside the gene matches: 10. Germline V lookup: CDR1 SNHLY, CDR2 FYNNEI. This CDR3 region has 15 residues. In DNA, the CDR3 is TGTGCCAGCAGAGCGGACAGGGGAGGGTTATACGAGCAGTACTTC. It encodes CASRADRGGLYEQYF.

CDR3 sequence (DNA): TGTGCCAGCAGTTTATCTGGGGGGCAGAGCTCCTACGAGCAGTACTTC. It yields the protein CASSLSGGQSSYEQYF. V and J are TRBV27 and TRBJ2-7, with D perhaps TRBD1 or TRBD2 (6 bases each). V gave up 0 bases and J gave up 0 bases, with 12 bases separating them. The CDR3 runs 16 residues. Germline V CDR1 and CDR2: MNHEY, SMNVEV (reference sequence).

This sequence joins TRBV27 and TRBJ1-5, with TRBD1 matching 7 bases. V shed 2 bases, J shed 2 bases, and the junction held 3 bases outside the gene matches. This CDR3 comprises 15 residues. From germline, CDR1 is MNHEY and CDR2 SMNVEV (reference sequence). The CDR3 loop reads CASSLRQGGNQPQHF. CDR3 in DNA: TGTGCCAGCAGTTTACGGCAGGGGGGCAATCAGCCCCAGCATTTT.

The chain recombines TRBV5-1 with TRBJ2-3, with 11 bases fitting TRBD2. In germline, CDR1 is SGHRS, CDR2 YFSETQ. The CDR3 length is 18 residues. V lost 4 bases to trimming and J lost 5 bases; unmatched junction nucleotides: 15. CDR3 sequence (DNA): TGCGCCAGCAGCCTCCCTCTTTTAGCGGGAGGGCCAATAGATACGCAGTATTTT. Amino acids: CASSLPLLAGGPIDTQYF.

The gene calls are TRBV6-4 and TRBJ2-6, with 8 bases aligning to TRBD1. The CDR3 totals 17 residues. After removal of 0 bases from V and 3 bases from J, the junction contained 4 bases not matched to a gene. CDR1 and CDR2 from the germline V gene are MRHNA and SNTAGT. The CDR3 region is CASSDSPGGFGANVLTF. CDR3 DNA: TGTGCCAGCAGTGACTCACCAGGGGGCTTTGGGGCCAACGTCCTGACTTTC.

This chain connects TRBV1 to TRBJ2-5; TRBD2, the table's D call, lacks a check against the DNA. TRBV1 corresponds to a pseudogene. CDR3 length: 17 residues. The CDR3 DNA reads TGCACCAGCAGCCAAGCCCGTCACGGGGGGCGGTACGAGACCCAGTACTTC. This sequence encodes CTSSQARHGGRYETQYF.

The V and J genes are TRBV5-1 and TRBJ2-7, with a possible D match to TRBD1 (5 bases). The V end was cut by 0 bases, the J end by 5 bases, with 15 bases between. Germline V lookup: CDR1 SGHRS, CDR2 YFSETQ. The CDR3 spans 15 residues. The CDR3 DNA reads as TGCGCCAGCAGCTTGGCCCCGCAGGGAAGCCACGAGCAGTACTTC. This codes for CASSLAPQGSHEQYF.

The chain joins TRBV7-3 to TRBJ1-1; no firm D call. Trimming took off 6 bases at V and 7 bases at J, with 9 bases between the two ends. The CDR3 loop spans 11 amino acids. The V gene's germline CDR1 is SGHTA and CDR2 FQGTGA. In nucleotides, the CDR3 is TGTGCCAGCAGGTCTTGGGGTGAAGCTTTCTTT. Translating gives CASRSWGEAFF.

This rearrangement joins TRBV29-1 to TRBJ1-2; D is unresolved. CDR3 length: 11 amino acids. V shed 0 bases and J shed 7 bases, with 6 bases lying between them. Germline CDR1 is SQVTM and CDR2 is ANQGSEA. The CDR3 reads CSVEDRGGYTF. In DNA form, the CDR3 reads TGCAGCGTTGAAGACCGTGGTGGCTACACCTTC.

The V and J genes are TRBV27 and TRBJ2-1, with TRBD2 matching 8 bases. The CDR3 length is 17 residues. Per the germline V gene, CDR1 is MNHEY and CDR2 is SMNVEV (reference sequence). J lost 9 bases, V lost 3 bases, and 16 bases had no gene match. CDR3 amino acids: CASSFFGFGRAGREQFF. CDR3 bases: TGTGCCAGCAGTTTCTTCGGTTTCGGGAGGGCAGGGCGTGAGCAGTTCTTC.

V and J are TRBV7-3 and TRBJ2-3; 10 bases line up with TRBD2. Trimming cost V 5 bases and J 5 bases; bases outside gene matches: 13. The V gene's germline CDR1 is SGHTA and CDR2 FQGTGA. CDR3 length: 17 residues. Here the CDR3 DNA reads TGTGCCAGCAGCGGGACAGGTCCGGGACTAGCGATAGATACGCAGTATTTT. It translates to CASSGTGPGLAIDTQYF.

V is TRBV2 and J is TRBJ2-1; D might be TRBD2 (5 bases). With 2 bases removed from V and 8 bases from J, the gap between germline ends came to 13 bases. The CDR3 runs 14 residues. Germline assignment: CDR1 SNHLY and CDR2 FYNNEI. CDR3 DNA: TGTGCCAGCAGTGAACTCGGCCCGGACTATGAGCAGTTCTTC. Translating it yields CASSELGPDYEQFF.

The rearrangement links TRBV27 to TRBJ2-7, with 11 bases that match TRBD2. Germline V gives CDR1 MNHEY, CDR2 SMNVEV (reference sequence). The junction had 4 bases not matched to a gene; V was cut back by 7 bases and J by 2 bases. The CDR3 totals 14 residues. CDR3 sequence: CASMQGLAAYEQYF. The CDR3 DNA is TGTGCCAGCATGCAGGGACTAGCGGCCTACGAGCAGTACTTC.

This chain links TRBV27 with TRBJ2-7, with 7 bases identical to TRBD1. Trimming at V came to 5 bases and at J to 2 bases, leaving 3 bases not matched to a gene. Germline V lookup: CDR1 MNHEY, CDR2 SMNVEV (reference sequence). The CDR3 spans 13 residues. The CDR3 DNA sequence: TGTGCCAGCAGTACTGACAGGGCCTACGAGCAGTACTTC. It is translated as CASSTDRAYEQYF.

In this sample, this clone turned up once. This chain uses TRBV18 with TRBJ2-3, with TRBD2 matching 7 bases. The germline V gene encodes CDR1 KGHSH and CDR2 LQKENI. CDR3 length equals 13 residues. V was clipped by 2 bases and J by 5 bases; unmatched bases: 1. The DNA for the CDR3 is TGTGCCAGCTCACCAGGGAGGGAAGATACGCAGTATTTT. Protein sequence: CASSPGREDTQYF.

The chain is built from TRBV6-1 and TRBJ1-2; 9 nucleotides match TRBD1. CDR3 length: 15 residues. The V and J ends lost 5 bases and 6 bases, in that order; junction bases with no gene match: 10. Germline V gives CDR1 MNHNS, CDR2 SASEGT. The CDR3, as DNA: TGTGCCAGCAGTCCCCTCGGTGGGACAGGGAATGGCTACACCTTC. Translated, it gives CASSPLGGTGNGYTF.

For the CDR3, the DNA is TGTGCCACCCATAGGGACGGAGAAGGCGTCCTGACTTTC. Amino acids: CATHRDGEGVLTF. The V call is TRBV6-6, the J call TRBJ2-6; D possibly matches TRBD1 or TRBD2 (5 bases each). The germline V and J ends were trimmed by 10 bases and 12 bases, with 19 bases remaining between them. Germline CDR1 MNHNY, CDR2 SVGAGI (reference sequence). This CDR3 is 13 amino acids long.

CDR3 region: CASSIRTSGSNEQFF. The DNA for the CDR3 is TGTGCCAGCAGTATCCGGACTAGCGGGAGCAATGAGCAGTTCTTC. The chain combines TRBV27 with TRBJ2-1, with TRBD2 matching over 13 bases. Germline trimming cut 5 bases from V and 6 bases from J; bases unmatched to any gene: 4. The CDR3 extends over 15 amino acids. Germline V gene sequence: CDR1 MNHEY, CDR2 SMNVEV (reference sequence).